Below are 8 T cell receptor beta chains sequenced from a single sample in a study of T cells in women clearing cervical HPV infection. Using immunoSEQ multiplex PCR, the repertoire was profiled, and TCRdb retains in-frame clones only, with some absent. Here the sample table reports 27,000 or so clones. Sample: blood buffy coat. The receptors were sampled from a woman between 18 and 70 years old with a cervical HPV16 infection that either progressed to CIN3+ or cleared (not recorded which).

About this clone: The missing CDR3 end, 3 residues past where the read stops, is filled in from the germline J gene. This chain connects TRBV29-1 to TRBJ2-7; TRBD2 might be the D (5 bases). The CDR3 spans 11 residues. CDR1 is SQVTM and CDR2 is ANQGSEA in the germline V gene. V lost 6 bases, J lost 3 bases, and 9 bases lay in between. CDR3 DNA, as far as it was read: TGCAGCGTCCGACGGGGCTACGAG. Translation gives CSVRRGYE. The whole CDR3 sequence is CSVRRGYEQYF.

To note about this clone: The read ends 3 residues shy of where the CDR3 ends; the end is completed using the germline J gene. This chain uses TRBV19 with TRBJ2-3; TRBD2 might be the D (5 bases). CDR3 length: 15 residues. Germline V gives CDR1 LNHDA, CDR2 SQIVND (reference sequence). Between the trimmed V and J ends, which lost 1 base and 5 bases, there was a span of 13 bases. CDR3 DNA (partial): TGTGCCAGTAGTATAGCGGATTCGGCGGGAGATACG. It specifies CASSIADSAGDT. In full, the CDR3 reads CASSIADSAGDTQYF.

In regard to this clone: Read sequence stops 3 residues before the CDR3 end, and the germline J gene provides the missing end. The chain uses TRBV29-1 and TRBJ2-3; 8 bases line up with TRBD1. Losses at the gene ends were 3 bases for V and 4 bases for J; bases not matched to a gene: 12. Germline assignment: CDR1 SQVTM and CDR2 ANQGSEA. The CDR3 totals 16 residues. This chain's CDR3 is CSVEFSRQGFSDTQYF. The DNA read from the CDR3 is TGCAGCGTTGAGTTTTCCCGACAGGGGTTTTCAGATACG.

The CDR3 sequence: CASQGVGNSPLHF. The part of the CDR3 DNA that was read is TGTGCCAGCCAAGGGGTTGGCAATTCACCC. This chain uses TRBV2 with TRBJ1-6; possible D gene TRBD1, 5 bases. The CDR3 end lies 3 residues beyond the end of the read and is filled in from the germline J gene. CDR1 and CDR2 from the germline V gene are SNHLY and FYNNEI. The ends were cut back, 8 bases at V and 7 bases at J, with 12 bases in the middle. The CDR3 sequence is 13 residues long.

A remark on this clone: Read sequence stops 3 residues before the CDR3 end, and the germline J gene provides the missing end. The chain couples TRBV30 to TRBJ2-7, with TRBD1 as a possible D gene (6 bases). This CDR3 has 13 amino acids. The germline V gene encodes CDR1 GTSNPN and CDR2 SVGIG (reference sequence). Trimming removed 4 bases at V and 6 bases at J, with 16 bases between. Incomplete CDR3 DNA: TGTGCCTGGAACCGGGACATTTCCCTCGAG. As protein: CAWNRDISLE. The whole CDR3 sequence is CAWNRDISLEQYF.

Regarding this clone: The CDR3 end falls 3 residues outside the read, so it is completed with the germline J gene. The chain joins TRBV6-2 or TRBV6-3 to TRBJ2-7; tentatively, D is TRBD2 (5 bases). The germline CDR1 and CDR2 sequences are MNHEY and SVGEGT. Trimming removed 11 bases at V and 2 bases at J, with 16 bases between. The CDR3 covers 13 residues. The sequenced CDR3 bases are TGTGCCGCGAAACACGGACTTCCCTACGAG. Translated, it gives CAAKHGLPYE. The CDR3 in its entirety is CAAKHGLPYEQYF.

About this clone itself: The read gets to within 3 residues of the CDR3 end, and the germline J gene fills in the rest. The chain couples TRBV19 to TRBJ2-1; 8 positions agree with TRBD1. The ends lost 5 bases at V and 9 bases at J; junction bases unmatched: 9. This CDR3 is built from 14 residues. Looked up from germline, CDR1 is LNHDA and CDR2 is SQIVND (reference sequence). The CDR3 is CASSARTGFGEQFF. Incomplete CDR3 DNA: TGTGCCAGTAGTGCCCGGACAGGGTTCGGTGAG.

A word on this clone: Read sequence stops 3 residues before the CDR3 end, and the germline J gene provides the missing end. The gene calls are TRBV6-2 or TRBV6-3 and TRBJ2-2; TRBD2 matches at 8 bases. This CDR3 is built from 16 residues. Germline trimming cut 6 bases from V and 7 bases from J; bases unmatched to any gene: 13. Per the germline V gene, CDR1 is MNHEY and CDR2 is SVGEGT. The DNA read from the CDR3 is TGTGCCAGCAGACGGTTTAGCGGGGCCGGGGTCGGGGAG. This gives the protein CASRRFSGAGVGE. The complete CDR3 sequence is CASRRFSGAGVGELFF.